Each of the 25 T cell receptor beta chains below was sequenced from the same sample in a study of blood T cell repertoires in COVID-19. Libraries were prepared by immunoSEQ multiplex PCR; TCRdb keeps only in-frame clonotypes and omits some of them. This table holds 250,000 to 300,000 clones, around 85% found once. Input material: peripheral blood. Every receptor here comes from a woman aged 70-85 years with acute or convalescent COVID-19.

The chain uses TRBV21-1 and TRBJ1-2; the table's TRBD1 call for D was not verified on the DNA. TRBV21-1 has pseudogene status. The CDR3 runs 14 residues. The chain's CDR3 is CASSTAGGDYGYTF. DNA for the CDR3: TGTGCCAGCAGCACGGCAGGGGGCGACTATGGCTACACCTTC.

This rearrangement joins TRBV7-9 to TRBJ1-4; 7 bases match TRBD1. The CDR3 totals 15 residues. Germline trimming cut 6 bases from V and 7 bases from J; bases unmatched to any gene: 11. CDR1 SEHNR and CDR2 FQNEAQ come from the germline V gene (reference sequence). CDR3 sequence (DNA): TGTGCCAGCAGGCCGACAGGGTTTGAGGGTGAAAAACTGTTTTTT. Amino acids: CASRPTGFEGEKLFF.

CDR3 sequence: CASADQLGQGSYGYTF. CDR3 nucleotide sequence: TGTGCCAGCGCCGACCAATTGGGGCAGGGGTCCTATGGCTACACCTTC. The chain is built from TRBV2 and TRBJ1-2; weak D call: TRBD1 (6 bases). V lost 8 bases to trimming and J lost 4 bases, with 23 bases between them. The CDR3 length is 16 residues. The germline V gene encodes CDR1 SNHLY and CDR2 FYNNEI. The full variable domain, its missing parts supplied by reference TRBV2 and TRBJ1-2, is EPEVTQTPSHQVTQMGQEVILRCVPISNHLYFYWYRQILGQKVEFLVSFYNNEISEKSEIFDDQFSVERPDGSNFTLKIRSTKLEDSAMYFCASADQLGQGSYGYTFGSGTRLTVV.

The chain uses TRBV3-1 (or the pseudogene TRBV3-2) and TRBJ2-3; 7 bases agree with TRBD2. Losses at the gene ends were 5 bases for V and 9 bases for J; bases not matched to a gene: 2. CDR1 and CDR2 (germline): LGHDT, YNNKEL (reference sequence). This CDR3 is 11 amino acids long. CDR3 coding DNA: TGTGCCAGCAGCTGGGAGGGGACGCAGTATTTT. Its protein product is CASSWEGTQYF.

This clone was detected only a few times. V is TRBV2 and J is TRBJ2-5; TRBD1 matches 8 bases. The CDR3 consists of 13 residues. The junction had 5 bases not matched to a gene; V was cut back by 6 bases and J by 5 bases. CDR1 and CDR2 (germline): SNHLY, FYNNEI. The CDR3 reads CASRGRTGETQYF. DNA for the CDR3: TGTGCCAGCAGAGGGAGGACAGGGGAGACCCAGTACTTC.

The chain couples TRBV6-6 to TRBJ2-1, with TRBD2 as a possible D gene (5 bases). Germline V gene data show CDR1 as MNHNY and CDR2 as SVGAGI (reference sequence). The CDR3 is 15 amino acids. Trimming pared 5 bases from V and 2 bases from J, leaving 13 bases between. This chain's CDR3 is CASSRTSDTYNEQFF. The CDR3 coding sequence is TGTGCCAGCAGTCGGACTTCGGATACCTACAATGAGCAGTTCTTC.

This clone appeared a single time. V and J are TRBV6-5 and TRBJ1-2; D is ambiguous. The CDR3 totals 14 residues. Trimming took 8 bases from V and 2 from J, leaving 15 bases between them. CDR1 MNHEY and CDR2 SVGAGI come from the germline V gene. CDR3: CASGGYIGNYGYTF. The CDR3 coding sequence is TGTGCCAGCGGAGGATATATAGGGAACTATGGCTACACCTTC.

In the case of this clone: The identical CDR3 is also encoded by other nucleotide sequences in the sample. The rearrangement links TRBV5-4 to TRBJ1-2; 8 positions match TRBD1. The CDR3 is 14 residues long. Germline CDR1 is SGHNT and CDR2 is YYREEE (reference sequence). V dropped 0 bases and J dropped 8; count of bases not matched to a gene: 6. The CDR3, as DNA: TGTGCCAGCAGCTTGGAGTCAGGGGGCGGAGGCTACACCTTC. It codes for CASSLESGGGGYTF.

V is TRBV4-1 and J is TRBJ1-5; maybe TRBD1 (5 bases). Germline CDR1 is MGHRA and CDR2 is YSYEKL. V was pared by 3 bases and J by 3 bases, with 12 bases between. The CDR3 spans 15 residues. The CDR3 loop reads CASSQGIGANQPQHF. The DNA of the CDR3 is TGCGCCAGCAGCCAGGGAATAGGGGCCAATCAGCCCCAGCATTTT.

The CDR3 here is CASRYTGYYVEAFF. The DNA for the CDR3 is TGTGCCAGCAGATATACAGGGTATTACGTGGAAGCTTTCTTT. The chain couples TRBV6-5 to TRBJ1-1, with a tentative D call TRBD1 (6 bases). This CDR3 contains 14 residues. Germline V gene data show CDR1 as MNHEY and CDR2 as SVGAGI. V gave up 6 bases and J gave up 8 bases, with 19 bases separating them.

The chain links TRBV3-1 (or the pseudogene TRBV3-2) to TRBJ1-2; no clear D gene. V lost 7 bases, J lost 8 bases, and 20 bases lay in between. From germline, CDR1 is LGHDT and CDR2 YNNKEL (reference sequence). This CDR3 comprises 14 residues. CDR3 region: CASNLGGEGEGYTF. The CDR3 DNA reads TGTGCCAGCAATCTCGGTGGGGAGGGAGAAGGCTACACCTTC.

V usage is TRBV14 and J usage is TRBJ2-1, with 7 bases matching TRBD2. CDR3 length: 16 residues. V dropped 2 bases and J dropped 0; count of bases not matched to a gene: 4. Germline assignment: CDR1 SGHDN and CDR2 FVKESK. The CDR3 DNA is TGTGCCAGCAGCCAAATAGGCGGGAGCTCCTACAATGAGCAGTTCTTC. Protein sequence: CASSQIGGSSYNEQFF.

The chain joins TRBV9 to TRBJ1-2; 9 nucleotides line up with TRBD1. Trimming took 4 bases from V and 8 from J; bases not matched to a gene: 6. Germline V gene sequence: CDR1 SGDLS, CDR2 YYNGEE. CDR3 size: 13 residues. In DNA, the CDR3 is TGTGCCAGCAGCCCCCCGGGACAGGGAGGCTACACCTTC. Its protein product is CASSPPGQGGYTF.

This clone was observed a few times. The V call is TRBV19, the J call TRBJ1-2; 9 bases fit TRBD1. The V segment lost 7 bases and the J segment 7 bases; nucleotides outside the gene matches: 7. The CDR3 consists of 13 residues. Germline CDR1 LNHDA, CDR2 SQIVND (reference sequence). CDR3: CASKTGGWSGYTF. As DNA, the CDR3 is TGTGCCAGTAAGACAGGGGGTTGGAGTGGCTACACCTTC. Combining the CDR3 with reference TRBV19 and TRBJ1-2 gives the whole variable domain DGGITQSPKYLFRKEGQNVTLSCEQNLNHDAMYWYRQDPGQGLRLIYYSQIVNDFQKGDIAEGYSVSREKKESFPLTVTSAQKNPTAFYLCASKTGGWSGYTFGSGTRLTVV.

This clone turned up a few times. This sequence joins TRBV5-1 and TRBJ1-1; no firm D call. The CDR3 has 15 amino acids. The germline V gene has CDR1 SGHRS and CDR2 YFSETQ. The germline V and J ends were trimmed by 0 bases and 0 bases, with 9 bases remaining between them. CDR3 residues: CASSLVAGMNTEAFF. CDR3 DNA sequence: TGCGCCAGCAGCTTGGTTGCAGGCATGAACACTGAAGCTTTCTTT.

The chain employs TRBV7-9 and TRBJ1-2, with D perhaps matching TRBD1 (5 bases). The CDR3 is made up of 14 amino acids. Germline loops: CDR1 SEHNR, CDR2 FQNEAQ (reference sequence). V shed 5 bases and J shed 4 bases, with 14 bases lying between them. This CDR3 is CASSLQLGVYGYTF. CDR3 DNA sequence: TGTGCCAGCAGCCTCCAGCTAGGGGTCTATGGCTACACCTTC.

J is TRBJ2-7 and V is TRBV13; tentative D call: TRBD2 (6 bases). Germline V gene lookup returns CDR1 PRHDT and CDR2 FYEKMQ (reference sequence). CDR3 length: 13 residues. V lost 3 bases and J lost 7, with 13 bases in between. CDR3 nucleotides: TGTGCCAGCAGCTTCGACAAGGAGGGTGAGCAGTACTTC. The encoded protein is CASSFDKEGEQYF.

The chain links TRBV6-5 to TRBJ2-7, with 7 bases aligning to TRBD1. Germline values: CDR1 MNHEY, CDR2 SVGAGI. Germline trimming cut 11 bases from V and 5 bases from J; bases unmatched to any gene: 15. CDR3 size: 14 residues. CDR3 sequence reads: CASRADRATHEQYF. The DNA of the CDR3 is TGTGCCTCTCGGGCCGACAGGGCTACCCACGAGCAGTACTTC.

In the case of this clone: The junction departs from germline at one end; a sequencing error may be responsible. This rearrangement joins TRBV6-1 to TRBJ2-2; tentatively, D is TRBD2 (5 bases). The CDR3 is 15 amino acids. Germline V gene sequence: CDR1 MNHNS, CDR2 SASEGT. The CDR3 nucleotides are TGTGCCAGCAGTGAAGCCTCGGGGAACCCCGGGGAGCTGTTTTTT. Protein sequence: CASSEASGNPGELFF.

This chain uses TRBV2 with TRBJ1-2; D not certain. The CDR3 loop spans 15 amino acids. Germline CDR1 reads SNHLY; CDR2 reads FYNNEI. V was cut by 0 bases and J by 4 bases, with 12 bases left in between. CDR3: CASSEASGGGYGYTF. CDR3 DNA sequence: TGTGCCAGCAGTGAAGCCAGTGGCGGCGGCTATGGCTACACCTTC.

CDR3 residues: CASTQSPGGETQYF. The CDR3 DNA reads TGTGCCAGCACTCAAAGCCCCGGGGGGGAGACCCAGTACTTC. This chain joins TRBV6-5 and TRBJ2-5; the match to TRBD2 covers 7 bases. The junction had 10 bases not matched to a gene; V was cut back by 7 bases and J by 5 bases. The CDR3 has 14 residues. CDR1 is MNHEY, CDR2 SVGAGI, per germline.

The chain uses TRBV7-9 and TRBJ2-5; D unresolved. Deletions cut 0 bases from V and 4 bases from J, with 6 bases between. Germline lookup yields CDR1 SEHNR and CDR2 FQNEAQ (reference sequence). The CDR3 contains 13 residues. CDR3 DNA sequence: TGTGCCAGCAGCTTAGCATCCCGAGAGACCCAGTACTTC. Translation gives CASSLASRETQYF.

This clone was seen only a few times. The chain has TRBV19 and TRBJ2-2, with D unresolved. The CDR3 is 12 residues long. The V end was cut by 2 bases, the J end by 6 bases, with 4 bases between. Looked up from germline, CDR1 is LNHDA and CDR2 is SQIVND (reference sequence). The CDR3 DNA reads as TGTGCCAGTAGTATACGCGCCGGGGAGCTGTTTTTT. Amino acid sequence: CASSIRAGELFF.

This chain uses TRBV3-1 (or the pseudogene TRBV3-2) with TRBJ2-5; TRBD2 matches at 11 bases. CDR1 LGHDT and CDR2 YNNKEL come from the germline V gene (reference sequence). The J segment lost 5 bases and the V segment lost 7 bases, leaving 6 bases of the junction unmatched. The CDR3 runs to 14 residues. CDR3 sequence (DNA): TGTGCCAGCAAAATAGCGGGGGGGCTGGAGACCCAGTACTTC. Residues: CASKIAGGLETQYF.

The chain has TRBV30 and TRBJ1-2; the D is unclear. Trimming pared 4 bases from V and 2 bases from J, leaving 8 bases between. Germline values: CDR1 GTSNPN, CDR2 SVGIG (reference sequence). The CDR3 runs 12 residues. The CDR3 spells CAWNDNNYGYTF. DNA of the CDR3: TGTGCCTGGAATGACAACAACTATGGCTACACCTTC.